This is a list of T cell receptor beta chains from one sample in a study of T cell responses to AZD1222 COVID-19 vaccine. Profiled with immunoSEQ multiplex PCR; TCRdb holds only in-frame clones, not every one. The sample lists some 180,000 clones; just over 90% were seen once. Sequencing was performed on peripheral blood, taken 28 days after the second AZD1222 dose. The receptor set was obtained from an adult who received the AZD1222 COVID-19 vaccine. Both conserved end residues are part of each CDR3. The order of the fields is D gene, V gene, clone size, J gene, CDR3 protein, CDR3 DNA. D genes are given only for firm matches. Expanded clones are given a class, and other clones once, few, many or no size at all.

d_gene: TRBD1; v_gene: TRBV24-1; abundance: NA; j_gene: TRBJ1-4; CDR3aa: CATSDSDRPPGKLFF; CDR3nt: TGTGCCACCAGTGACTCGGACAGGCCCCCCGGAAAACTGTTTTTT
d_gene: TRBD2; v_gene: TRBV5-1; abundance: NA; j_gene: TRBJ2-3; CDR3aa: CASSAGGPTDTQYF; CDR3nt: TGCGCCAGCTCCGCGGGGGGGCCGACAGATACGCAGTATTTT
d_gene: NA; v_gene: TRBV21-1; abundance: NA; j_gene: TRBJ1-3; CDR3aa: CASSKGSGGLALSQSHSGNTIYF; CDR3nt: TGTGCCAGCAGCAAAGGATCGGGGGGGTTAGCCTTATCCCAAAGCCATTCTGGAAACACCATATATTTT
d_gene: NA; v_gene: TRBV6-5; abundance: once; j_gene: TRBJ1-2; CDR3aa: CASMLSRYGYTF; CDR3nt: TGTGCCAGCATGTTGTCCAGATATGGCTACACCTTC
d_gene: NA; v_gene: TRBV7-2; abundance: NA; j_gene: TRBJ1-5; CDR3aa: CASSLILGSNQPQHF; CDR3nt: TGTGCCAGCAGCTTAATACTTGGTAGCAATCAGCCCCAGCATTTT
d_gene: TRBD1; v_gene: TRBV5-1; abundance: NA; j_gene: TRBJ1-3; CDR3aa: CASSPQYRGDSGNTIYF; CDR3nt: TGCGCCAGCAGCCCCCAGTACAGGGGAGATTCTGGAAACACCATATATTTT
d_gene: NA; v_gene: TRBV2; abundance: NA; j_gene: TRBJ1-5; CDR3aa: CASSLTGSNQPQHF; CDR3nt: TGTGCCAGCTCCCTGACAGGTAGCAATCAGCCCCAGCATTTT
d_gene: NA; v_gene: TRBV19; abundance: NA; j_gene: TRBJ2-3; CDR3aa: CASSMIKVVGTDTQYF; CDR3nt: TGTGCCAGTAGTATGATAAAGGTTGTTGGCACAGATACGCAGTATTTT
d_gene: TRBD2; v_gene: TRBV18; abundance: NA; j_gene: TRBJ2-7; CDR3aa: CASSQTSGRHEQYF; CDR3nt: TGTGCCAGCTCCCAGACTAGCGGGAGGCACGAGCAGTACTTC
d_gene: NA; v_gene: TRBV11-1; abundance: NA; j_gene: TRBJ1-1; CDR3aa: CASSIGQFMNTEAFF; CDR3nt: TGTGCCAGCAGCATAGGACAGTTTATGAACACTGAAGCTTTCTTT
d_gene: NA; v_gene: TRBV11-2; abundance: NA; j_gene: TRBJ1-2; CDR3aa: CASSPLARGGPPLGGYTF; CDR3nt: TGTGCCAGCAGCCCGTTGGCTCGGGGGGGCCCTCCGTTGGGGGGCTACACCTTC
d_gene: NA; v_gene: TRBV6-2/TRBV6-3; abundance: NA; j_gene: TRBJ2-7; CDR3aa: CASSYGGTDYEQYF; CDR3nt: TGTGCCAGCAGTTACGGGGGGACGGACTACGAGCAGTACTTC
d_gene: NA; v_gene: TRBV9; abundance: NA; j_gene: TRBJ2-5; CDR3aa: CASSGPWVALGAQETQYF; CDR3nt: TGTGCCAGCAGCGGACCCTGGGTAGCGCTAGGGGCACAAGAGACCCAGTACTTC
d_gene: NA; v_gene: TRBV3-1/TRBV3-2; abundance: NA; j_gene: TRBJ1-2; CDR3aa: CASSQDPGSFNGYTF; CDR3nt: TGTGCCAGCAGCCAAGATCCGGGTTCCTTCAATGGCTACACCTTC
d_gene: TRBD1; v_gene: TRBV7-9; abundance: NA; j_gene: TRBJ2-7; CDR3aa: CASSLGGDSYEQYF; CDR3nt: TGTGCCAGCAGCTTAGGTGGGGACAGCTACGAGCAGTACTTC
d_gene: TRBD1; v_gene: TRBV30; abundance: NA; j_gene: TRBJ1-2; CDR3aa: CAWSVLRGEGYTF; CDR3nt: TGTGCCTGGAGTGTACTCAGGGGGGAAGGCTACACCTTC
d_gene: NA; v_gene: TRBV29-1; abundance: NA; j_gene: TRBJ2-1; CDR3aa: CSVGTGYNEQFF; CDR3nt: TGCAGCGTTGGGACCGGGTACAATGAGCAGTTCTTC
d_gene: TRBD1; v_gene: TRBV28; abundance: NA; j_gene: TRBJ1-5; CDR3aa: CASSPGQGAIQPQHF; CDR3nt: TGTGCCAGCAGCCCGGGACAGGGGGCCATCCAGCCCCAGCATTTT
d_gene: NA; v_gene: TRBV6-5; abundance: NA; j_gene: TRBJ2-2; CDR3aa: CASGFMTVNTGELFF; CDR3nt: TGTGCCAGCGGATTCATGACAGTAAACACCGGGGAGCTGTTTTTT
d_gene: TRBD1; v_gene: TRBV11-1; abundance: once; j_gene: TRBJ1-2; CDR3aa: CASSQRTGLNYGYTF; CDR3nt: TGTGCCAGCAGCCAAAGGACAGGACTCAACTATGGCTACACCTTC
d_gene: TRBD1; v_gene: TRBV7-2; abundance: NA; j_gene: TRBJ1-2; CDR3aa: CASSPRTGSGYTF; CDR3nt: TGTGCCAGCAGCCCTAGGACAGGGTCTGGCTACACCTTC
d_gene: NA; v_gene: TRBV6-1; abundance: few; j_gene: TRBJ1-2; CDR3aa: CASSEWGAPEEGYTF; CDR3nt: TGTGCCAGCAGTGAATGGGGGGCCCCAGAGGAGGGCTACACCTTC
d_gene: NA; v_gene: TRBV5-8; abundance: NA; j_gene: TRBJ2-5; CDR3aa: CASSLYGARGTQYF; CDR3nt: TGTGCCAGCAGCTTGTACGGGGCTCGAGGGACCCAGTACTTC
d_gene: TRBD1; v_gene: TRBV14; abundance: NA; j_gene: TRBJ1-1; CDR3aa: CASNPVGGGNTEAFF; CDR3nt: TGTGCCAGCAACCCGGTGGGAGGGGGCAACACTGAAGCTTTCTTT
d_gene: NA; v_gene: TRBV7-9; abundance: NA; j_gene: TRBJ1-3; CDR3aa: CASSLIAGSGNTIYF; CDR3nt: TGTGCCAGCAGCTTGATCGCAGGATCTGGAAACACCATATATTTT
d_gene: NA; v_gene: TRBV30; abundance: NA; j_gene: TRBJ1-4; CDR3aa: CAWSGANEKLFF; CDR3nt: TGTGCCTGGAGTGGGGCTAATGAAAAACTGTTTTTT
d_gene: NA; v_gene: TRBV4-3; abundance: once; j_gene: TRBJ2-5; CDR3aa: CASSQGRAARSQETQYF; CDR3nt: TGCGCCAGCAGCCAAGGAAGGGCAGCCCGCTCACAAGAGACCCAGTACTTC
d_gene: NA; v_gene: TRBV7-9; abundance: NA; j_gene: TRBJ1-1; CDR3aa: CASSFPRAAEAFF; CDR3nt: TGTGCCAGCAGCTTTCCCAGGGCCGCTGAAGCTTTCTTT
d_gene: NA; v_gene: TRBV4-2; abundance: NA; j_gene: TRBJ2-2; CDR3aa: CASSQMVRSTGELFF; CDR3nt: TGTGCCAGCAGCCAAATGGTGCGAAGCACCGGGGAGCTGTTTTTT
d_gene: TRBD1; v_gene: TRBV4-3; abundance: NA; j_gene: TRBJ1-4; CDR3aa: CASSQDPRGRNEKLFF; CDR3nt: TGCGCCAGCAGCCAAGATCCGAGGGGGCGGAATGAAAAACTGTTTTTT
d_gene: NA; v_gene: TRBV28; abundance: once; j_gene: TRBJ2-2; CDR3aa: CASSFPGRRTGELFF; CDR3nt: TGTGCCAGCAGTTTCCCCGGGAGAAGGACCGGGGAGCTGTTTTTT
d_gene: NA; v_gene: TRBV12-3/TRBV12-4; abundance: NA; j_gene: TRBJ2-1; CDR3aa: CASSLSSYNEQFF; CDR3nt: TGTGCCAGCAGCCTCAGCTCCTACAATGAGCAGTTCTTC
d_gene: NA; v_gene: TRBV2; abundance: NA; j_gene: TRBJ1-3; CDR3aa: CASCPGLSGNTIYF; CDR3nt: TGTGCCAGCTGTCCAGGACTCTCTGGAAACACCATATATTTT
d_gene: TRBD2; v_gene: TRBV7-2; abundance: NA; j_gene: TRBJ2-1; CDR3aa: CASSSGLAGGLGGNEQFF; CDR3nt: TGTGCCAGCAGCTCGGGACTAGCGGGAGGGCTTGGAGGGAATGAGCAGTTCTTC
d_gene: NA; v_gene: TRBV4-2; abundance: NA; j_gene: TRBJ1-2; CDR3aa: CASSQVSGGKEGGYTF; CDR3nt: TGTGCCAGCAGCCAAGTCTCCGGGGGTAAAGAAGGTGGCTACACCTTC